Listed below are T cell receptor beta chains from one sample, sequenced in a study of T cells in Graves' hyperthyroidism and ophthalmopathy. TCRdb analysed the multiplex PCR reads with MiXCR anew, one entry per CDR3 protein. The sample comprises hundreds of thousands of distinct CDR3 sequences, roughly 15% of which are singletons, and about 13% rests with the top ten. Source material: blood. The receptors stem from a man younger than 35 with Graves' ophthalmopathy. CDR3s leave out the opening cysteine and the closing phenylalanine or tryptophan. Fields, in order: CDR3 protein, J gene, V gene, CDR3 length.

CDR3: ASAVADTQY; J: TRBJ2-3; V: TRBV19; length: 9
CDR3: ASSVDRGTGELF; J: TRBJ2-2; V: TRBV19; length: 12
CDR3: ASSLGGDQETQY; J: TRBJ2-5; V: TRBV12-3/TRBV12-4; length: 12
CDR3: ASTQTGTNTGELF; J: TRBJ2-2; V: TRBV11-2; length: 13
CDR3: ASSLIENIQY; J: TRBJ2-4; V: TRBV11-2; length: 10
CDR3: SAPPPRGENGYT; J: TRBJ1-2; V: TRBV20-1; length: 12
CDR3: ATGRAGTHNEQF; J: TRBJ2-1; V: TRBV12-3/TRBV12-4; length: 12
CDR3: ASSLAGAFNEQF; J: TRBJ2-1; V: TRBV7-7; length: 12
CDR3: ASSVGVTYNSPLH; J: TRBJ1-6; V: TRBV9; length: 13
CDR3: ASSPHSSGTREQF; J: TRBJ2-1; V: TRBV28; length: 13
CDR3: SVDTGTDYGYT; J: TRBJ1-2; V: TRBV29-1; length: 11
CDR3: ASSFRHSNNEQF; J: TRBJ2-1; V: TRBV7-7; length: 12
CDR3: SVVGTGYTDTQY; J: TRBJ2-3; V: TRBV29-1; length: 12
CDR3: ASRPRDSSPNEQF; J: TRBJ2-1; V: TRBV2; length: 13
CDR3: ASSAVLAGNTDTQY; J: TRBJ2-3; V: TRBV7-2; length: 14
CDR3: ASRLTAEIRQPQH; J: TRBJ1-5; V: TRBV19; length: 13
CDR3: ASSLSFGAAF; J: TRBJ1-1; V: TRBV7-9; length: 10
CDR3: AGSYTQGSINQPQH; J: TRBJ1-5; V: TRBV6-1; length: 14
CDR3: AWNTGRDRGSDEQF; J: TRBJ2-1; V: TRBV30; length: 14
CDR3: ASSRGGADTEAF; J: TRBJ1-1; V: TRBV5-1; length: 12
CDR3: ASSVQGVWETQY; J: TRBJ2-5; V: TRBV2; length: 12
CDR3: ASSKGPIAGGTEQF; J: TRBJ2-1; V: TRBV11-3; length: 14
CDR3: ASSLVRGLGSEQF; J: TRBJ2-1; V: TRBV12-3/TRBV12-4; length: 13
CDR3: ASSHVPGQAYNEQF; J: TRBJ2-1; V: TRBV4-1; length: 14
CDR3: ASSGGQRTEAF; J: TRBJ1-1; V: TRBV6-1; length: 11
CDR3: ASSLGVGGPLYEQY; J: TRBJ2-7; V: TRBV7-2; length: 14
CDR3: ASSEGLREGETQY; J: TRBJ2-5; V: TRBV7-9; length: 13
CDR3: AIRQTSGRETGELF; J: TRBJ2-2; V: TRBV10-3; length: 14
CDR3: ASSFGTGGRNEQF; J: TRBJ2-1; V: TRBV5-1; length: 13
CDR3: AIRPDHSYEQY; J: TRBJ2-7; V: TRBV10-3; length: 11
CDR3: ASSPEAGGYT; J: TRBJ1-2; V: TRBV4-1; length: 10
CDR3: ASGRDITQETQY; J: TRBJ2-5; V: TRBV5-8; length: 12
CDR3: ASRYRGGTGKETQY; J: TRBJ2-5; V: TRBV6-5; length: 14
CDR3: ASSIVSSSSSYNEQF; J: TRBJ2-1; V: TRBV19; length: 15
CDR3: ASTPPDGEAF; J: TRBJ1-1; V: TRBV6-1; length: 10
CDR3: ATASGQGGNQPQH; J: TRBJ1-5; V: TRBV15; length: 13
CDR3: ATSREGGASYGYT; J: TRBJ1-2; V: TRBV15; length: 13
CDR3: ASSFLGADEQY; J: TRBJ2-7; V: TRBV7-2; length: 11
CDR3: ASSLARVSYEQY; J: TRBJ2-7; V: TRBV7-2; length: 12
CDR3: ASSLRGWGGWNTEAF; J: TRBJ1-1; V: TRBV7-9; length: 15
CDR3: ASSSQGDGNQPQH; J: TRBJ1-5; V: TRBV7-9; length: 13
CDR3: ASRTFVNTEAF; J: TRBJ1-1; V: TRBV6-1; length: 11
CDR3: AWSEDSYTQY; J: TRBJ2-3; V: TRBV30; length: 10
CDR3: AIMAESNNEKLF; J: TRBJ1-4; V: TRBV10-3; length: 12